Included here is one T cell receptor (beta chain) sequence, with context. The record originates from a study of blood T cell repertoires in COVID-19. Germline trimming cut 4 bases from V and 5 bases from J; bases unmatched to any gene: 4. Germline lookup yields CDR1 MGHRA and CDR2 YSYEKL. The length of the CDR3 is 13 residues. Profiled with immunoSEQ multiplex PCR; TCRdb holds only in-frame clones, not every one. This table has 150,000 to 200,000 clones, 85% appearing once. Sequencing used peripheral blood. The chain couples TRBV4-1 to TRBJ2-7; 8 bases match TRBD1. This clonotype was obtained from a man in his 60s with COVID-19, enrolled during active disease. This CDR3 is CASSRQTGDEQYF. In nucleotides, the CDR3 is TGCGCCAGCAGCCGCCAGACAGGGGACGAGCAGTACTTC.